One sample yielded the 4 T cell receptor beta chains listed below, sequenced in a study of T cell responses to AZD1222 COVID-19 vaccine (dated by TCRdb to about 2021). The library was built by means of the immunoSEQ multiplex PCR assay. Imported from immuneACCESS, the table was reduced by TCRdb to in-frame sequences with V and J called. These copies leave out some clones; in studies compared against another copy, an unresolved V gene accounts for under half, and the cause of the remainder is not known. This sample has around 130,000 clones in its table, and around 86% of those were observed once. 2.5% to 3.5% of the sample comes from the top ten. The sample's time point label, in plain terms: about 28 days (+/-7) after the second vaccine dose. Sequences were derived from peripheral blood, sampled 28 days after the second AZD1222 dose. The receptor source for this set is an adult who received the AZD1222 COVID-19 vaccine.

This clone was detected once. The chain carries TRBV6-1 and TRBJ1-4; a weak D match, TRBD1 (5 bases). Per germline, CDR1 MNHNS and CDR2 SASEGT. Trimming removed 1 base at V and 8 bases at J, with 17 bases between. The CDR3 is 16 amino acids. The CDR3 DNA reads as TGTGCCAGCAGTGAAGATTCGGGGTCAGGGCAGGAAAAACTGTTTTTT. Translated, it gives CASSEDSGSGQEKLFF.

This clone showed up just once. The rearrangement joins TRBV4-1 to TRBJ1-1; 8 nucleotides agree with TRBD1. Germline values: CDR1 MGHRA, CDR2 YSYEKL. Unmatched junction bases numbered 3, after V lost 2 bases and J lost 4 bases. The CDR3 length is 14 residues. This chain's CDR3 is CASSQQGAGTEAFF. For the CDR3, the DNA is TGCGCCAGCAGCCAACAGGGGGCAGGCACTGAAGCTTTCTTT.

V is TRBV19 and J is TRBJ1-1; D possibly corresponds to TRBD1 (5 bases). The CDR3 contains 14 residues. CDR1 and CDR2 from the germline V gene are LNHDA and SQIVND (reference sequence). Trimming removed 4 bases from V and 4 bases from J, with 13 bases in between. In DNA, the CDR3 is TGTGCCAGTAGTACGGGGGTCCTGGTCACTGAAGCTTTCTTT. The encoded protein is CASSTGVLVTEAFF.

CDR3 in DNA: TGCGCCAGCAGCTCCGGGACCATGAACACTGAAGCTTTCTTT. Translation: CASSSGTMNTEAFF. The V and J genes are TRBV5-1 and TRBJ1-1; weak D call: TRBD1 (5 bases). Germline V gene data show CDR1 as SGHRS and CDR2 as YFSETQ. Between the trimmed V and J ends, which lost 3 bases and 0 bases, there was a span of 9 bases. CDR3 length equals 14 residues.